This passage covers 15 T cell receptor beta chains from one sample sequenced in a study of graft-versus-host responses after intestinal transplantation. These TCRs' antigens remain unknown. Produced via immunoSEQ multiplex PCR; TCRdb's table is partial and in-frame only. The table records 70,000 to 95,000 clones, 90% of them present only once. The sequencing used unstimulated CD4+ T cells sorted from spleen or lymph node cells, collected before intestinal transplant. These receptor sequences come from a human donor who received an intestinal transplant.

Written as DNA, the CDR3 is TGTGCCATCAGTGAGTCGCTCTTATCCGGGGATGCTTTCTTT. As protein: CAISESLLSGDAFF. The chain employs TRBV10-3 and TRBJ1-1; D remains unclear. Germline V gene lookup returns CDR1 ENHRY and CDR2 SYGVKD. Trimming pared 0 bases from V and 11 bases from J, leaving 16 bases between. The CDR3 covers 14 residues.

The V call is TRBV5-1, the J call TRBJ2-1; 9 positions match TRBD2. CDR1 and CDR2 from the germline V gene are SGHRS and YFSETQ. There are 15 residues in the CDR3. V lost 4 bases to trimming and J lost 7 bases; unmatched junction nucleotides: 9. CDR3 sequence (DNA): TGCGCCAGCAGCATTAGCGGGGGTATTGGGAATGAGCAGTTCTTC. It specifies CASSISGGIGNEQFF.

The chain carries TRBV10-3 and TRBJ1-5; 7 nucleotides line up with TRBD1. V dropped 2 bases and J dropped 7; count of bases not matched to a gene: 5. This CDR3 comprises 14 residues. Per the germline V gene, CDR1 is ENHRY and CDR2 is SYGVKD. CDR3 residues: CAISETGVGQPQHF. In DNA form, the CDR3 reads TGTGCCATCAGTGAGACAGGGGTGGGGCAGCCCCAGCATTTT.

This clone appeared once. This chain connects TRBV19 to TRBJ1-2; D gene unclear. V lost 0 bases and J lost 8, with 10 bases in between. The CDR3 extends over 13 amino acids. Per the germline V gene, CDR1 is LNHDA and CDR2 is SQIVND (reference sequence). The CDR3 DNA follows: TGTGCCAGTAGTATAGACAGAGGCGGGGGCTACACCTTC. Its translation: CASSIDRGGGYTF.

The chain has TRBV9 and TRBJ1-6; D gene ambiguous. Trimming cost V 4 bases and J 10 bases, with 12 bases left between them. Germline V CDR1 and CDR2: SGDLS, YYNGEE. This CDR3 has 13 amino acids. In nucleotides, the CDR3 is TGTGCCAGCAGCCCGCAGGAGGGCTCACCCCTCCACTTT. Encoded protein: CASSPQEGSPLHF.

V and J are TRBV5-4 and TRBJ1-3; TRBD1 might be the D (6 bases). The CDR3 contains 13 residues. The ends were cut back, 2 bases at V and 4 bases at J, with 7 bases in the middle. Germline CDR1 reads SGHNT; CDR2 reads YYREEE (reference sequence). CDR3 loop: CASSFTGGNTIYF. The CDR3 bases are TGTGCCAGCAGCTTCACAGGGGGAAACACCATATATTTT. Drawing the rest from reference TRBV5-4 and TRBJ1-3, the complete variable domain is ETGVTQSPTHLIKTRGQQVTLRCSSQSGHNTVSWYQQALGQGPQFIFQYYREEENGRGNFPPRFSGLQFPNYSSELNVNALELDDSALYLCASSFTGGNTIYFGEGSWLTVV.

The chain recombines TRBV6-1 with TRBJ2-7; D perhaps matches TRBD1 (5 bases). CDR1 and CDR2 from the germline V gene are MNHNS and SASEGT. Trimming cost V 6 bases and J 3 bases, with 15 bases left between them. This CDR3 is built from 14 residues. CDR3 coding DNA: TGTGCCAGCAGGGATACGACAGATAACTACGAGCAGTACTTC. The encoded protein is CASRDTTDNYEQYF.

This chain joins TRBV5-8 and TRBJ1-3; D might be TRBD1 (5 bases). The CDR3 is made up of 14 amino acids. Trimming cost V 2 bases and J 4 bases, with 10 bases left between them. The V gene's germline CDR1 is SGHTS and CDR2 YDEGEE. CDR3: CASSFGGFGNTIYF. Written as DNA, the CDR3 is TGTGCCAGCAGCTTTGGGGGGTTCGGAAACACCATATATTTT. The complete variable domain, with remaining parts taken from reference TRBV5-8 and TRBJ1-3, reads EAGVTQSPTHLIKTRGQQATLRCSPISGHTSVYWYQQALGLGLQFLLWYDEGEERNRGNFPPRFSGRQFPNYSSELNVNALELEDSALYLCASSFGGFGNTIYFGEGSWLTVV.

The chain is built from TRBV13 and TRBJ2-1; perhaps TRBD2 as D (5 bases). V was trimmed by 1 base and J by 3 bases, leaving 7 bases between them. The CDR3 extends over 14 amino acids. CDR1 is PRHDT and CDR2 is FYEKMQ in the germline V gene (reference sequence). The CDR3 sequence: CASSLDGVYNEQFF. The CDR3 DNA follows: TGTGCCAGCAGCTTAGACGGGGTCTACAATGAGCAGTTCTTC.

The V call is TRBV7-9, the J call TRBJ1-2; TRBD1 matches 7 bases. V shed 7 bases and J 4 bases; nucleotides not matched to a gene: 12. CDR3 length equals 15 residues. Per the germline V gene, CDR1 is SEHNR and CDR2 is FQNEAQ (reference sequence). The CDR3 is CASTRDSGSVYGYTF. As DNA, the CDR3 is TGTGCCAGCACCCGGGACAGCGGGTCGGTCTATGGCTACACCTTC.

The rearrangement links TRBV19 to TRBJ1-2, with D possibly matching TRBD1 (5 bases). The CDR3 sequence is 13 residues long. Deletions cut 5 bases from V and 8 bases from J, with 15 bases between. Germline CDR1 reads LNHDA; CDR2 reads SQIVND (reference sequence). In DNA, the CDR3 is TGTGCCAGTAGTCGGGCCCCCAAGGGGGGCTACACCTTC. Amino acids: CASSRAPKGGYTF.

This chain connects TRBV5-8 to TRBJ2-3, with D possibly being TRBD1 (5 bases). Germline CDR1 SGHTS, CDR2 YDEGEE. CDR3 length equals 18 residues. V lost 1 base and J 1 base, leaving 19 bases between the germline ends. The CDR3 here is CASSLSGSQGPRTDTQYF. DNA for the CDR3: TGTGCCAGCAGCTTGTCCGGATCCCAGGGCCCACGCACAGATACGCAGTATTTT.

The chain employs TRBV10-3 and TRBJ2-6; no clear D gene. CDR1 and CDR2 from the germline V gene are ENHRY and SYGVKD. CDR3 length: 13 residues. The ends were cut back, 6 bases at V and 0 bases at J, with 3 bases in the middle. CDR3 bases: TGTGCCATCAGCCTCTCTGGGGCCAACGTCCTGACTTTC. Residues: CAISLSGANVLTF.

The chain couples TRBV7-2 to TRBJ1-1; possibly TRBD1 for D (6 bases). The germline CDR1 and CDR2 sequences are SGHTA and FQGNSA. V was trimmed by 3 bases and J by 4 bases, leaving 15 bases between them. The CDR3 totals 15 residues. CDR3 loop: CASSFGGASGTEAFF. The CDR3 DNA reads as TGTGCCAGCAGCTTTGGGGGCGCATCGGGCACTGAAGCTTTCTTT.

This clone has just one count. The chain links TRBV2 to TRBJ2-3; D may be TRBD2 (5 bases). The V gene's germline CDR1 is SNHLY and CDR2 FYNNEI. The CDR3 spans 13 residues. V was clipped by 5 bases and J by 0 bases, with 6 bases between them. The CDR3 sequence: CASSQRSTDTQYF. CDR3 DNA: TGTGCCAGCAGTCAGCGGAGCACAGATACGCAGTATTTT. Together with reference TRBV2 and TRBJ2-3, the CDR3 gives the full variable domain: EPEVTQTPSHQVTQMGQEVILRCVPISNHLYFYWYRQILGQKVEFLVSFYNNEISEKSEIFDDQFSVERPDGSNFTLKIRSTKLEDSAMYFCASSQRSTDTQYFGPGTRLTVL.